These 11 T cell receptor beta chains were sequenced from one sample in a study of control samples from healthy donors and cancer patients. The assay was immunoSEQ multiplex PCR, and TCRdb's table has in-frame clones only and misses some. The sample yields some 76,000 clones, around nine tenths seen once. Specimen: PBMCs. Receptors were obtained from a woman between 50 and 59 years old with colorectal cancer.

This chain connects TRBV30 to TRBJ1-4; no reliable D call. V lost 0 bases and J 7 bases, leaving 6 bases between the germline ends. Looked up from germline, CDR1 is GTSNPN and CDR2 is SVGIG (reference sequence). The CDR3 contains 12 residues. The CDR3 reads CAWSVHGEKLFF. As DNA, the CDR3 is TGTGCCTGGAGTGTACATGGTGAAAAACTGTTTTTT.

The chain joins TRBV30 to TRBJ1-1; TRBD1 is a possible D gene (5 bases). CDR3 length equals 12 residues. Germline loops: CDR1 GTSNPN, CDR2 SVGIG (reference sequence). V was shortened by 1 base and J by 6 bases, with 9 bases between the two germline ends. In DNA, the CDR3 is TGTGCCTGGAGTGGGGGGGGAGCTGAAGCTTTCTTT. It specifies CAWSGGGAEAFF.

J is TRBJ1-2 and V is TRBV3-1 (or the pseudogene TRBV3-2); no clear D. V was shortened by 0 bases and J by 4 bases, with 6 bases between the two germline ends. From germline, CDR1 is LGHDT and CDR2 YNNKEL (reference sequence). The CDR3 has 13 residues. CDR3 protein: CASSQEQFYGYTF. Written as DNA, the CDR3 is TGTGCCAGCAGCCAAGAACAGTTCTATGGCTACACCTTC.

This chain links TRBV19 with TRBJ2-2; a weak D match, TRBD2 (7 bases). Between the trimmed V and J ends, which lost 5 bases and 0 bases, there was a span of 13 bases. From germline, CDR1 is LNHDA and CDR2 SQIVND (reference sequence). The CDR3 consists of 16 residues. The DNA for the CDR3 is TGTGCCAGTAGTGGGGAGGGACAATCGAACACCGGGGAGCTGTTTTTT. Encoded protein: CASSGEGQSNTGELFF.

This rearrangement joins TRBV5-1 to TRBJ1-4; D unresolved. The V end lost 0 bases, the J end lost 4 bases, and 7 bases lay between the germline ends. The CDR3 extends over 14 amino acids. In germline, CDR1 is SGHRS, CDR2 YFSETQ. The CDR3 DNA reads TGCGCCAGCAGCTTGGGCCCCCTTAATGAAAAACTGTTTTTT. Its translation is CASSLGPLNEKLFF.

This clone was counted only a few times. The J gene is TRBJ1-1, the V gene TRBV12-3 or TRBV12-4; D gene unclear. Trimming stripped 5 bases from V and 3 bases from J, with 10 bases between. The CDR3 length is 13 residues. CDR3 sequence: CASSLLSDTEAFF. For the CDR3, the DNA is TGTGCCAGCAGTCTCCTCTCGGACACTGAAGCTTTCTTT.

The V and J genes are TRBV19 and TRBJ1-1, with D possibly TRBD1 on 6 matching bases. Trimming left V 6 bases short and J 4 bases short, with 15 bases between. Germline-derived CDR1 and CDR2 are LNHDA and SQIVND (reference sequence). The CDR3 is 14 amino acids. CDR3 DNA: TGTGCCAGTAGGCCGCAGACAGGAAGCACTGAAGCTTTCTTT. It specifies CASRPQTGSTEAFF.

The sample holds a few counts of this clone. The chain recombines TRBV4-1 with TRBJ1-2, with a weak D call TRBD1 (6 bases). The CDR3 has 18 amino acids. Germline CDR1 and CDR2: MGHRA and YSYEKL. V lost 0 bases to trimming and J lost 6 bases, with 23 bases between them. The CDR3 protein is CASSQDENSVNRVHGYTF. The CDR3 DNA reads as TGCGCCAGCAGCCAAGATGAAAATAGTGTCAACAGGGTCCATGGCTACACCTTC.

This clone was counted a few times. The J gene is TRBJ1-1, the V gene TRBV12-3 or TRBV12-4; D gene uncertain. Trimming left V 7 bases short and J 6 bases short, with 15 bases between. The CDR3 length is 13 residues. The CDR3 DNA sequence: TGTGCCAGCACCCCAGACGGGGTGGCTGAAGCTTTCTTT. Residues: CASTPDGVAEAFF.

The chain employs TRBV6-5 and TRBJ1-3; possible D gene TRBD1, 6 bases. The CDR3 has 13 amino acids. From germline, CDR1 is MNHEY and CDR2 SVGAGI. V was shortened by 5 bases and J by 6 bases, with 11 bases between the two germline ends. The CDR3 loop reads CASSTPGVNTIYF. The CDR3 DNA reads TGTGCCAGCAGTACCCCAGGGGTAAACACCATATATTTT.

The rearrangement uses TRBV7-9 and TRBJ2-1; 7 bases fit TRBD1. Losses at the gene ends were 2 bases for V and 8 bases for J; bases not matched to a gene: 9. Germline CDR1 reads SEHNR; CDR2 reads FQNEAQ (reference sequence). This CDR3 is built from 15 residues. CDR3 DNA sequence: TGTGCCAGCAGCTTAATAACAGGGGAGTACGATGAGCAGTTCTTC. Encoded protein: CASSLITGEYDEQFF.